This TCR beta chain was identified during a study of blood T cell repertoires in COVID-19. This clone showed up just once. The J segment lost 2 bases and the V segment lost 1 base, leaving 4 bases of the junction unmatched. The CDR3 has 15 residues. Per germline, CDR1 SGDLS and CDR2 YYNGEE. Only in-frame clones appear in the TCRdb table, and some are missing; sequencing was by immunoSEQ multiplex PCR. The sample has tens of thousands of clones, approximately 91% seen once. Sequencing was done on a sample of peripheral blood. The clonotype originates from a woman aged 55-70 years with active COVID-19. The chain joins TRBV9 to TRBJ2-3, with 7 positions matching TRBD2. CDR3 nucleotides: TGTGCCAGCAGCGTAACCAGCGGGGTCACAGATACGCAGTATTTT. Translated: CASSVTSGVTDTQYF. Using reference TRBV9 and TRBJ2-3 for the parts outside the CDR3, the full variable domain is DSGVTQTPKHLITATGQRVTLRCSPRSGDLSVYWYQQSLDQGLQFLIQYYNGEERAKGNILERFSAQQFPDLHSELNLSSLELGDSALYFCASSVTSGVTDTQYFGPGTRLTVL.